These 15 T cell receptor beta chains were all obtained from the same sample, sequenced in a study of cytomegalovirus exposure and HLA in healthy donors. Researchers ran the PCR with 60 Vbeta and 13 Jbeta primers. Data came from immunoSEQ multiplex PCR; TCRdb stores just in-frame clones and leaves some out. The sample holds about 150,000 clones; 65% to 75% are singletons and the top ten take about 2%. Sequences were obtained from PBMCs. These receptors were obtained from a man younger than 45 in good health and CMV-seronegative.

The chain couples TRBV13 to TRBJ2-5, with TRBD2 matching 11 bases. The J call is in doubt because the DNA end fits TRBJ2-7 better. Germline V gene sequence: CDR1 PRHDT, CDR2 FYEKMQ (reference sequence). The CDR3 runs 14 residues. The CDR3 is CASSLRLAGYEQYF. CDR3 coding DNA: TGTGCCAGCAGCCTCCGACTAGCGGGGTACGAGCAGTACTTC.

V gene TRBV2 combines with J gene TRBJ1-6; D call uncertain. Looked up from germline, CDR1 is SNHLY and CDR2 is FYNNEI. The CDR3 has 15 residues. The V end lost 2 bases, the J end lost 3 bases, and 8 bases lay between the germline ends. The CDR3 nucleotides are TGTGCCAGCAGTGAATCAGCGGGCTATAATTCACCCCTCCACTTT. Translating gives CASSESAGYNSPLHF.

The J gene is TRBJ2-1, the V gene TRBV11-2, with 8 positions matching TRBD1. V shed 4 bases and J 0 bases; nucleotides not matched to a gene: 8. CDR1 SGHAT and CDR2 FQNNGV come from the germline V gene. The CDR3 is made up of 17 amino acids. CDR3 nucleotides: TGTGCCAGCAGCTCCCCAAGGGACAGGCACTCCTACAATGAGCAGTTCTTC. This codes for CASSSPRDRHSYNEQFF.

V and J are TRBV2 and TRBJ2-7, with 8 nucleotides matching TRBD1. V dropped 2 bases and J dropped 6; count of bases not matched to a gene: 0. This CDR3 is built from 12 residues. Germline values: CDR1 SNHLY, CDR2 FYNNEI. The CDR3 here is CASSETGGEQYF. CDR3 in DNA: TGTGCCAGCAGTGAAACAGGGGGCGAGCAGTACTTC.

The V and J genes are TRBV7-9 and TRBJ2-5; D remains ambiguous. Germline V gene lookup returns CDR1 SEHNR and CDR2 FQNEAQ (reference sequence). The length of the CDR3 is 14 residues. V lost 5 bases to trimming and J lost 0 bases, with 10 bases between them. CDR3 region: CASSPRSYQETQYF. The CDR3 nucleotides are TGTGCCAGCAGCCCAAGGAGTTACCAAGAGACCCAGTACTTC. The variable domain in full, completed from reference TRBV7-9 and TRBJ2-5, reads DTGVSQNPRHKITKRGQNVTFRCDPISEHNRLYWYRQTLGQGPEFLTYFQNEAQLEKSRLLSDRFSAERPKGSFSTLEIQRTEQGDSAMYLCASSPRSYQETQYFGPGTRLLVL.

This clone has more than one count but fewer than ten. The chain recombines TRBV7-6 with TRBJ2-7; 12 bases line up with TRBD1. The germline gives CDR1 SGHVS, CDR2 FNYEAQ. The CDR3 is 15 residues long. J lost 7 bases, V lost 6 bases, and 10 bases had no gene match. CDR3 region: CASSSPGQGASEQYF. As DNA, the CDR3 is TGTGCCAGCAGTTCCCCGGGACAGGGGGCGTCTGAGCAGTACTTC.

The rearrangement joins TRBV18 to TRBJ1-3, with D possibly matching TRBD1 (5 bases). Germline V CDR1 and CDR2: KGHSH, LQKENI. The CDR3 length is 14 residues. V gave up 3 bases and J gave up 2 bases, with 8 bases separating them. CDR3 coding DNA: TGTGCCAGCTCACCCCAGGGTGCTGGAAACACCATATATTTT. This translates into CASSPQGAGNTIYF.

The V gene is TRBV7-9, the J gene TRBJ2-5; the D gene is possibly TRBD2 (7 bases). The germline gives CDR1 SEHNR, CDR2 FQNEAQ (reference sequence). Trimming took off 0 bases at V and 3 bases at J, with 14 bases between the two ends. The CDR3 contains 16 residues. The CDR3 reads CASSLAVGGGEETQYF. In DNA, the CDR3 is TGTGCCAGCAGCTTAGCCGTAGGGGGGGGCGAAGAGACCCAGTACTTC.

V is TRBV15 and J is TRBJ1-2; the match to TRBD1 covers 8 bases. The CDR3 is 16 residues long. Germline CDR1 LNHNV, CDR2 YYDKDF (reference sequence). J gave up 1 base and V 3 bases, and 7 bases lay outside the gene matches. For the CDR3, the DNA is TGTGCCACCAGCAGCGACGGGACAGGAGATAACTATGGCTACACCTTC. This codes for CATSSDGTGDNYGYTF.

This clone occurred once. The chain carries TRBV7-2 and TRBJ1-3, with 7 bases lining up with TRBD1. Germline CDR1 reads SGHTA; CDR2 reads FQGNSA. Trimming removed 5 bases from V and 3 bases from J; junction bases left unmatched: 7. This CDR3 has 15 residues. The CDR3 DNA reads as TGTGCCAGCAGCCTCACAGGGGATAATGGAAACACCATATATTTT. Amino acids: CASSLTGDNGNTIYF.

This clone was found a few times. The chain couples TRBV5-4 to TRBJ2-7, with 8 bases identical to TRBD1. The CDR3 sequence is 15 residues long. Trimming cost V 0 bases and J 4 bases; bases outside gene matches: 6. The germline V gene has CDR1 SGHNT and CDR2 YYREEE (reference sequence). CDR3 sequence (DNA): TGTGCCAGCAGCTTGGCGAAGACAGGGGAATACGAGCAGTACTTC. Protein: CASSLAKTGEYEQYF. Drawing the rest from reference TRBV5-4 and TRBJ2-7, the complete variable domain is ETGVTQSPTHLIKTRGQQVTLRCSSQSGHNTVSWYQQALGQGPQFIFQYYREEENGRGNFPPRFSGLQFPNYSSELNVNALELDDSALYLCASSLAKTGEYEQYFGPGTRLTVT.

This chain connects TRBV6-1 to TRBJ1-6; 9 positions match TRBD1. The CDR3 consists of 13 residues. Germline V gene sequence: CDR1 MNHNS, CDR2 SASEGT. V lost 8 bases to trimming and J lost 8 bases; unmatched junction nucleotides: 4. The CDR3 DNA follows: TGTGCCAGCCACAGGGGGCGCGATTCACCCCTCCACTTT. Translation: CASHRGRDSPLHF.

This clone was observed a handful of times. The rearrangement joins TRBV28 to TRBJ1-1; D is unresolved. With 5 bases removed from V and 1 base from J, the gap between germline ends came to 8 bases. This CDR3 has 13 residues. CDR1 MDHEN and CDR2 SYDVKM come from the germline V gene. CDR3 DNA: TGTGCCAGCAGTAACAGCCAGAACACTGAAGCTTTCTTT. Translating gives CASSNSQNTEAFF.

V is TRBV7-6 and J is TRBJ2-2; 7 bases match TRBD2. This CDR3 comprises 15 residues. Per the germline V gene, CDR1 is SGHVS and CDR2 is FNYEAQ. J gave up 4 bases and V 5 bases, and 7 bases lay outside the gene matches. The CDR3: CASSPGTTPTGELFF. CDR3 bases: TGTGCCAGCAGCCCAGGGACTACCCCCACCGGGGAGCTGTTTTTT.

V usage is TRBV2 and J usage is TRBJ2-2; the match to TRBD1 covers 11 bases. In germline, CDR1 is SNHLY, CDR2 FYNNEI. This CDR3 contains 18 residues. Trimming removed 4 bases from V and 5 bases from J; junction bases left unmatched: 12. The CDR3 coding sequence is TGTGCCAGCAGTGGGACTTTTGTGGGACAGGGGGGAACCGGGGAGCTGTTTTTT. Encoded protein: CASSGTFVGQGGTGELFF.